Each of the 21 T cell receptor beta chains below was sequenced from the same sample in a study of CD8+ T cells in alopecia areata. RNA was extracted and reverse transcribed into cDNA as the sequencing template. Assay used: immunoSEQ multiplex PCR; TCRdb lists only in-frame clones, some missing. The repertoire holds about 180,000 clones, with about 54% as singletons. Regarding treatment: oral pan-JAK inhibitor, 5-10 mg twice daily. The specimen comprised CD4+ T cells sorted from blood, sampled at roughly week 55, from a patient treated with tofacitinib. Receptors were obtained from a human donor with alopecia areata.

The V and J genes are TRBV29-1 and TRBJ2-5; 9 bases map to TRBD1. Germline CDR1 and CDR2: SQVTM and ANQGSEA. V dropped 7 bases and J dropped 5; count of bases not matched to a gene: 5. This CDR3 comprises 12 residues. The CDR3 here is CSAYRGQETQYF. The CDR3 coding sequence is TGCAGCGCATACAGGGGGCAGGAGACCCAGTACTTC.

This clone has only a few counts. The V and J genes are TRBV7-9 and TRBJ1-2, with a possible D match to TRBD1 (5 bases). V was trimmed by 5 bases and J by 2 bases, leaving 9 bases between them. The germline V gene encodes CDR1 SEHNR and CDR2 FQNEAQ (reference sequence). The CDR3 totals 13 residues. CDR3 in DNA: TGTGCCAGCAGCCGGGACGCAAACTATGGCTACACCTTC. Protein: CASSRDANYGYTF.

This chain connects TRBV30 to TRBJ2-7; 8 bases agree with TRBD1. The V and J ends lost 6 bases and 3 bases, in that order; junction bases with no gene match: 7. Germline loops: CDR1 GTSNPN, CDR2 SVGIG (reference sequence). The CDR3 covers 13 residues. Here the CDR3 reads CACTRDRRYEQYF. The CDR3 nucleotides are TGTGCCTGCACCAGGGACAGGCGCTACGAGCAGTACTTC.

The rearrangement links TRBV30 to TRBJ1-2; D ambiguous. This CDR3 region has 12 residues. Trimming removed 0 bases at V and 9 bases at J, with 11 bases between. Germline CDR1 is GTSNPN and CDR2 is SVGIG (reference sequence). The CDR3 region is CAWSVGRVRYTF. CDR3 sequence (DNA): TGTGCCTGGAGTGTCGGTAGGGTACGCTACACCTTC.

The V and J genes are TRBV20-1 and TRBJ2-7; possible D gene TRBD2, 6 bases. Looked up from germline, CDR1 is DFQATT and CDR2 is SNEGSKA (reference sequence). The V end was cut by 5 bases, the J end by 3 bases, with 8 bases between. This CDR3 has 11 amino acids. As DNA, the CDR3 is TGCAGTGCTGGAGGGAACTACGAGCAGTACTTC. This encodes CSAGGNYEQYF.

The table lists this clone with a count of one. The rearrangement joins TRBV30 to TRBJ1-2; no reliable D call. Germline V CDR1 and CDR2: GTSNPN, SVGIG (reference sequence). This CDR3 has 11 amino acids. Deletions cut 7 bases from V and 2 bases from J, with 8 bases between. The CDR3 DNA follows: TGTGCCTCCGGTCTGAACTATGGCTACACCTTC. The encoded protein is CASGLNYGYTF.

The J gene is TRBJ1-5, the V gene TRBV10-3; 7 nucleotides match TRBD1. The junction had 5 bases not matched to a gene; V was cut back by 0 bases and J by 6 bases. Germline CDR1 and CDR2: ENHRY and SYGVKD. The CDR3 is 15 amino acids. The CDR3 DNA follows: TGTGCCATCAGTGAGTCAGACAGGGCACGTCAGCCCCAGCATTTT. Protein: CAISESDRARQPQHF.

V and J are TRBV27 and TRBJ2-1; 8 bases fit TRBD2. Germline V gene data show CDR1 as MNHEY and CDR2 as SMNVEV (reference sequence). This CDR3 comprises 14 residues. The trim removed 7 bases at V and 4 bases at J, leaving 6 bases unmatched. The CDR3 DNA is TGTGCCAGCACCATAGCGGGGTCATACAATGAGCAGTTCTTC. Translation: CASTIAGSYNEQFF.

The chain joins TRBV6-1 to TRBJ1-2, with unresolved D. Germline V lookup: CDR1 MNHNS, CDR2 SASEGT. There are 13 residues in the CDR3. The V end was cut by 6 bases, the J end by 4 bases, with 12 bases between. This chain's CDR3 is CASRGQTFYGYTF. In DNA, the CDR3 is TGTGCCAGCAGGGGCCAGACCTTCTATGGCTACACCTTC.

This clone was recorded a few times. V is TRBV6-6 and J is TRBJ1-1, with D maybe TRBD1 (6 bases). From germline, CDR1 is MNHNY and CDR2 SVGAGI (reference sequence). The V end lost 6 bases, the J end lost 7 bases, and 12 bases lay between the germline ends. The CDR3 loop spans 12 amino acids. For the CDR3, the DNA is TGTGCCAGCAGCCGGACAGAGAATGAAGCTTTCTTT. Its translation: CASSRTENEAFF.

Remarks on this clone: Other nucleotide sequences from this sample produce the same CDR3. V and J are TRBV4-1 and TRBJ1-1; maybe TRBD1 (5 bases). Trimming cost V 3 bases and J 0 bases, with 8 bases left between them. CDR1 and CDR2 (germline): MGHRA, YSYEKL. The CDR3 is 14 residues long. The CDR3 DNA reads TGCGCCAGCAGCCAGGGGCAGTTGAACACTGAAGCTTTCTTT. The encoded protein is CASSQGQLNTEAFF.

About this clone: This sample includes further DNA sequences coding for the same CDR3. The chain joins TRBV29-1 to TRBJ1-3, with D hard to call. V was pared by 6 bases and J by 4 bases, with 7 bases between. The germline V gene encodes CDR1 SQVTM and CDR2 ANQGSEA. The CDR3 is 11 amino acids. The CDR3 here is CSVRTGNTIYF. DNA for the CDR3: TGCAGCGTCCGAACCGGAAACACCATATATTTT. The variable domain in full, completed from reference TRBV29-1 and TRBJ1-3, reads SAVISQKPSRDICQRGTSLTIQCQVDSQVTMMFWYRQQPGQSLTLIATANQGSEATYESGFVIDKFPISRPNLTFSTLTVSNMSPEDSSIYLCSVRTGNTIYFGEGSWLTVV.

V gene TRBV15 combines with J gene TRBJ2-2; D possibly corresponds to TRBD2 (7 bases). The CDR3 has 15 amino acids. V gave up 9 bases and J gave up 5 bases, with 19 bases separating them. The germline V gene encodes CDR1 LNHNV and CDR2 YYDKDF (reference sequence). Here the CDR3 reads CATGGMLAETGELFF. CDR3 coding DNA: TGTGCCACAGGGGGTATGCTAGCGGAAACCGGGGAGCTGTTTTTT. Full variable domain (outside the CDR3, taken from reference TRBV15 and TRBJ2-2): DAMVIQNPRYQVTQFGKPVTLSCSQTLNHNVMYWYQQKSSQAPKLLFHYYDKDFNNEADTPDNFQSRRPNTSFCFLDIRSPGLGDTAMYLCATGGMLAETGELFFGEGSRLTVL.

The rearrangement joins TRBV5-1 to TRBJ2-2; 7 bases are a match to TRBD1. CDR1 and CDR2 from the germline V gene are SGHRS and YFSETQ. V was pared by 5 bases and J by 1 base, with 11 bases of the junction left unmatched. The length of the CDR3 is 17 residues. CDR3 in amino acids: CASRPDRAVGNTGELFF. The CDR3 bases are TGCGCCAGCAGGCCAGACAGGGCGGTTGGGAACACCGGGGAGCTGTTTTTT.

This clone was seen a few times. This rearrangement joins TRBV7-3 to TRBJ2-1, with 8 bases matching TRBD2. Losses at the gene ends were 8 bases for V and 2 bases for J; bases not matched to a gene: 8. The germline gives CDR1 SGHTA, CDR2 FQGTGA. This CDR3 is 15 amino acids long. The CDR3 DNA reads TGTGCCAGCGGACCTTTAGCGGGAACCTACAATGAGCAGTTCTTC. As protein: CASGPLAGTYNEQFF. The entire variable domain, with the rest obtained from reference TRBV7-3 and TRBJ2-1, is as follows: GAGVSQTPSNKVTEKGKYVELRCDPISGHTALYWYRQSLGQGPEFLIYFQGTGAADDSGLPNDRFFAVRPEGSVSTLKIQRTERGDSAVYLCASGPLAGTYNEQFFGPGTRLTVL.

This chain connects TRBV5-6 to TRBJ1-5, with D hard to call. The CDR3 loop spans 13 amino acids. Trimming left V 0 bases short and J 11 bases short, with 12 bases between. Germline CDR1 reads SGHDT; CDR2 reads YYEEEE. In nucleotides, the CDR3 is TGTGCCAGCAGCTTGGAACGGGGTGGGGCCCAGCATTTT. Translation: CASSLERGGAQHF.

Points on this clone: The sample holds other DNA sequences that translate to the same CDR3. The chain carries TRBV6-5 and TRBJ1-1; 7 nucleotides align to TRBD1. V dropped 5 bases and J dropped 4; count of bases not matched to a gene: 4. Germline loops: CDR1 MNHEY, CDR2 SVGAGI. CDR3 size: 13 residues. The CDR3 here is CASSPGGGTEAFF. As DNA, the CDR3 is TGTGCCAGCAGTCCAGGGGGTGGCACTGAAGCTTTCTTT.

V usage is TRBV7-6 and J usage is TRBJ2-5, with D possibly being TRBD2 (6 bases). The germline CDR1 and CDR2 sequences are SGHVS and FNYEAQ. The CDR3 is made up of 13 amino acids. Trimming cost V 5 bases and J 3 bases, with 10 bases left between them. CDR3 sequence reads: CASSLPGEETQYF. The CDR3 DNA reads TGTGCCAGCAGCCTACCGGGGGAAGAGACCCAGTACTTC.

This clone was seen only once. J is TRBJ2-1 and V is TRBV2; D tentatively fits TRBD1 or TRBD2 (5 bases each). The CDR3 has 15 amino acids. The ends were cut back, 6 bases at V and 1 base at J, with 13 bases in the middle. Germline V gene lookup returns CDR1 SNHLY and CDR2 FYNNEI. This CDR3 is CASSRDGKSYNEQFF. The DNA for the CDR3 is TGTGCCAGCAGCCGGGACGGGAAGTCCTACAATGAGCAGTTCTTC.

V and J are TRBV19 and TRBJ2-2, with D possibly called TRBD1 or TRBD2 (5 bases each). The CDR3 runs 14 residues. Germline V gene lookup returns CDR1 LNHDA and CDR2 SQIVND (reference sequence). V gave up 1 base and J gave up 6 bases, with 9 bases separating them. The CDR3 nucleotides are TGTGCCAGTAGTATAGTAGTGGGGGCCGGGGAGCTGTTTTTT. Encoded protein: CASSIVVGAGELFF.

This clone was recorded a few times. The chain uses TRBV21-1 and TRBJ2-1; the table's D call, TRBD1, was not checked against the DNA. TRBV21-1 is listed as a pseudogene. There are 16 residues in the CDR3. CDR3 loop: CASSSSDSPSYNEQFF. As DNA, the CDR3 is TGTGCCAGCAGCTCAAGCGACAGCCCCTCCTACAATGAGCAGTTCTTC.